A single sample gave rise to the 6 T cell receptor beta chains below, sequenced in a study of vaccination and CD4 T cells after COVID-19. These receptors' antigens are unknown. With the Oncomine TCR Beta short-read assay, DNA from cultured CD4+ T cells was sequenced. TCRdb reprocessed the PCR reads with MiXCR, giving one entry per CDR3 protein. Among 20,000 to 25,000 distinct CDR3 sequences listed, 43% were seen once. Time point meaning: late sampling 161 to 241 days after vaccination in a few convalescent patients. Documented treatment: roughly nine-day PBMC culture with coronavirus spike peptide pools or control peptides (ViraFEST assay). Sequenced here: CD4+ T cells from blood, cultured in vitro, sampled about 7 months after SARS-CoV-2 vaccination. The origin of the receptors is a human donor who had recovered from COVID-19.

The CDR3 DNA is TGTGCCAGCAGTTACCGAAGACAGGGGTGGAGTACCGGGGAGCTGTTTTTT. Its protein is CASSYRRQGWSTGELFF. The chain uses TRBV6-5 and TRBJ2-2; 8 nucleotides agree with TRBD1. Looked up from germline, CDR1 is MNHEY and CDR2 is SVGAGI. The J segment lost 5 bases and the V segment lost 2 bases, leaving 10 bases of the junction unmatched. This CDR3 is built from 17 residues.

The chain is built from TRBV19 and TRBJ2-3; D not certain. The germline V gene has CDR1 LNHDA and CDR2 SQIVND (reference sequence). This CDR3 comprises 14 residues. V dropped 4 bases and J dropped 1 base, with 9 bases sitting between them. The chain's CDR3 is CASSTGPRTDTQYF. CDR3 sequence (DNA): TGTGCCAGTAGTACTGGTCCCCGCACAGATACGCAGTATTTT.

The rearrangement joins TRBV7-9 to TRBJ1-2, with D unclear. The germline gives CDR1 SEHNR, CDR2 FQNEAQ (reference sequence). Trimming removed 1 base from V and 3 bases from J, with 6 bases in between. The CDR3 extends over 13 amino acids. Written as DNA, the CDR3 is TGTGCCAGCAGCTTAGACAGCGACTATGGCTACACCTTC. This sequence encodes CASSLDSDYGYTF.

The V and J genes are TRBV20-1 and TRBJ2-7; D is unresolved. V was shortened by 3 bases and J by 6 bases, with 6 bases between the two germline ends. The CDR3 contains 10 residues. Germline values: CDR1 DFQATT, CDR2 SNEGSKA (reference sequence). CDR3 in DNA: TGCAGTGCTAGGGCTAGCGAGCAGTACTTC. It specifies CSARASEQYF.

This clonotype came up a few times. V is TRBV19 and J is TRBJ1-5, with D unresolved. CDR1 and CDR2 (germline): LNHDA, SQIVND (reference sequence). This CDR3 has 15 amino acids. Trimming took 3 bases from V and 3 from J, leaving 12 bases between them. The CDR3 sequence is CASSIKRLANQPQHF. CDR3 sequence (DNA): TGTGCCAGTAGTATCAAGCGTTTAGCCAATCAGCCCCAGCATTTT.

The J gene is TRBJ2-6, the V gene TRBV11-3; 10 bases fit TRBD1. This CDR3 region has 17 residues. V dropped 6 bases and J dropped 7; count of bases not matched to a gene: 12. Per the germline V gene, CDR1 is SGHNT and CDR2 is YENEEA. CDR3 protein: CASSNRDRGFSANVLTF. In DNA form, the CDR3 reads TGTGCCAGCAGTAATCGGGACAGGGGCTTTTCTGCCAACGTCCTGACTTTC.